The 8 T cell receptor beta chains below were found in one sample sequenced in a study of control samples from healthy donors and cancer patients. Profiling relied on immunoSEQ multiplex PCR, and the TCRdb table lists in-frame clones only, not all of them. Of some 110,000 clones listed, more than 80% are singletons. Sequencing was performed on PBMCs. Every receptor here comes from a woman aged 45 to 65 with colorectal cancer.

The chain carries TRBV5-1 and TRBJ2-2; 9 bases fit TRBD2. Germline values: CDR1 SGHRS, CDR2 YFSETQ. The CDR3 is 18 residues long. Germline trimming cut 1 base from V and 5 bases from J; bases unmatched to any gene: 12. The CDR3 DNA follows: TGCGCCAGCAGCTTGCCGGTTGTAGGTCTAGCGGGAACCGGGGAGCTGTTTTTT. It yields the protein CASSLPVVGLAGTGELFF.

The chain employs TRBV12-5 and TRBJ1-1, with 8 bases lining up with TRBD1. CDR1 is LGHNT, CDR2 FRNRAP, per germline. The length of the CDR3 is 16 residues. Germline trimming cut 3 bases from V and 1 base from J; bases unmatched to any gene: 7. The CDR3 sequence: CASGFSQGAGNTEAFF. CDR3 nucleotides: TGTGCTAGTGGTTTCTCCCAGGGGGCAGGGAACACTGAAGCTTTCTTT. Full variable domain (outside the CDR3, taken from reference TRBV12-5 and TRBJ1-1): DARVTQTPRHKVTEMGQEVTMRCQPILGHNTVFWYRQTMMQGLELLAYFRNRAPLDDSGMPKDRFSAEMPDATLATLKIQPSEPRDSAVYFCASGFSQGAGNTEAFFGQGTRLTVV.

This sequence joins TRBV5-1 and TRBJ1-2, with 10 bases that match TRBD1. This CDR3 is built from 16 residues. Germline CDR1 SGHRS, CDR2 YFSETQ. Germline trimming cut 0 bases from V and 7 bases from J; bases unmatched to any gene: 9. The CDR3 DNA follows: TGCGCCAGCAGCTTGGTAGGGGGGACAGGGGCCGGTGGCTACACCTTC. Translation gives CASSLVGGTGAGGYTF. The complete variable domain, with remaining parts taken from reference TRBV5-1 and TRBJ1-2, reads KAGVTQTPRYLIKTRGQQVTLSCSPISGHRSVSWYQQTPGQGLQFLFEYFSETQRNKGNFPGRFSGRQFSNSRSEMNVSTLELGDSALYLCASSLVGGTGAGGYTFGSGTRLTVV.

The rearrangement links TRBV18 to TRBJ1-2; D ambiguous. The CDR3 consists of 14 residues. V was trimmed by 3 bases and J by 4 bases, leaving 12 bases between them. From germline, CDR1 is KGHSH and CDR2 LQKENI. Here the CDR3 reads CASSPEQQFYGYTF. The CDR3 coding sequence is TGTGCCAGCTCACCGGAACAGCAATTCTATGGCTACACCTTC.

This chain connects TRBV6-5 to TRBJ1-1; 7 bases agree with TRBD1. Germline V gene sequence: CDR1 MNHEY, CDR2 SVGAGI. The CDR3 spans 15 residues. V gave up 0 bases and J gave up 3 bases; unmatched junction bases: 4. CDR3: CASSYSIGGHTEAFF. The CDR3 bases are TGTGCCAGCAGTTACTCGATAGGGGGCCACACTGAAGCTTTCTTT.

This clone appeared a single time. The gene calls are TRBV6-1 and TRBJ1-2; D remains ambiguous. CDR3 length: 12 amino acids. Between the trimmed V and J ends, which lost 3 bases and 2 bases, there was a span of 4 bases. Germline V lookup: CDR1 MNHNS, CDR2 SASEGT. The CDR3 spells CASSDSNYGYTF. The CDR3, as DNA: TGTGCCAGCAGTGACAGCAACTATGGCTACACCTTC.

The rearrangement links TRBV9 to TRBJ1-1; D ambiguous. The germline V and J ends were trimmed by 4 bases and 4 bases, with 11 bases remaining between them. The CDR3 sequence is 13 residues long. Per the germline V gene, CDR1 is SGDLS and CDR2 is YYNGEE. CDR3 loop: CASSSTSSTEAFF. The CDR3 DNA follows: TGTGCCAGCAGCTCAACGTCAAGCACTGAAGCTTTCTTT.

This chain connects TRBV7-9 to TRBJ1-4; TRBD1 agrees at 10 bases. Germline CDR1 is SEHNR and CDR2 is FQNEAQ (reference sequence). This CDR3 has 16 residues. The V segment lost 1 base and the J segment 2 bases; nucleotides outside the gene matches: 1. The CDR3 bases are TGTGCCAGCAGCTTAGGGGGACAGGGGACTAATGAAAAACTGTTTTTT. This codes for CASSLGGQGTNEKLFF.